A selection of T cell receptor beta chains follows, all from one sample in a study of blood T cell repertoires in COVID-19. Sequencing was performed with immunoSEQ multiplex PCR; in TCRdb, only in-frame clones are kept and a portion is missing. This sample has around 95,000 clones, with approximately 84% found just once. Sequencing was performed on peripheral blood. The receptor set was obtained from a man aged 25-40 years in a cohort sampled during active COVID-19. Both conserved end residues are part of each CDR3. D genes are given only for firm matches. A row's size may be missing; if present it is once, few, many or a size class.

CDR3 DNA: TGTGCCAGCAGCTTGGGTGGTGGACAGGTAAATTCACCCCTCCACTTT
CDR3 protein: CASSLGGGQVNSPLHF
J gene: TRBJ1-6
clone size: once
V gene: TRBV5-6
D gene: TRBD1

CDR3 DNA: TGTGCCAGCAGTTCTACAACGAGGGAGCAGTACTTC
CDR3 protein: CASSSTTREQYF
J gene: TRBJ2-7
clone size: NA
V gene: TRBV28
D gene: NA

CDR3 DNA: TGTGCCAGTGCGCTCGAGACAGGGGGCTCTTTCGAGTACGAGCAGTACTTC
CDR3 protein: CASALETGGSFEYEQYF
J gene: TRBJ2-7
clone size: NA
V gene: TRBV19
D gene: TRBD1

CDR3 DNA: TGCGCCAGCAGCTTGTTGCAGGGCGATTCCTACGAGCAGTACTTC
CDR3 protein: CASSLLQGDSYEQYF
J gene: TRBJ2-7
clone size: NA
V gene: TRBV5-1
D gene: NA

CDR3 DNA: TGTGCCACCAGTGATCCGAGGCCGGGACAGGGATTAGAGACCCAGTACTTC
CDR3 protein: CATSDPRPGQGLETQYF
J gene: TRBJ2-5
clone size: NA
V gene: TRBV24-1
D gene: TRBD1

CDR3 DNA: TGTGCCATCAGTCGAACCGGGACAGCGAGCTCCTATAATTCACCCCTCCACTTT
CDR3 protein: CAISRTGTASSYNSPLHF
J gene: TRBJ1-6
clone size: NA
V gene: TRBV10-3
D gene: TRBD1

CDR3 DNA: TGTGCCAGCAGCCGTGGGGGGGACTCCCTGAATGAGCAGTTCTTC
CDR3 protein: CASSRGGDSLNEQFF
J gene: TRBJ2-1
clone size: NA
V gene: TRBV7-6
D gene: TRBD2

CDR3 DNA: TGTGCCAGCAGTGAAGGGGGACAGGTCTACAATGAGCAGTTCTTC
CDR3 protein: CASSEGGQVYNEQFF
J gene: TRBJ2-1
clone size: NA
V gene: TRBV2
D gene: TRBD1

CDR3 DNA: TGTGCCAGCAGCTTGGCCGTAGGGGCGGGGAAAGCTTTCTTT
CDR3 protein: CASSLAVGAGKAFF
J gene: TRBJ1-1
clone size: NA
V gene: TRBV5-4
D gene: NA

CDR3 DNA: TGTGCCAGCAGCCTCGGGACAGGGAGAAGTAATTCACCCCTCCACTTT
CDR3 protein: CASSLGTGRSNSPLHF
J gene: TRBJ1-6
clone size: once
V gene: TRBV7-2
D gene: TRBD1

CDR3 DNA: TGTGCCAGCAGTTCACTCCATGGAGGACAGGGGCGAGGCTACACCTTC
CDR3 protein: CASSSLHGGQGRGYTF
J gene: TRBJ1-2
clone size: NA
V gene: TRBV6-2/TRBV6-3
D gene: TRBD1

CDR3 DNA: TGTGCCAGCAGCTGGGAGGGAGCTGAAGCTTTCTTT
CDR3 protein: CASSWEGAEAFF
J gene: TRBJ1-1
clone size: NA
V gene: TRBV4-2
D gene: NA

CDR3 DNA: TGTGCCAGCAGTTACTCGTTGGCGGGGAGCCCCTACGAGCAGTACTTC
CDR3 protein: CASSYSLAGSPYEQYF
J gene: TRBJ2-7
clone size: NA
V gene: TRBV6-5
D gene: NA

CDR3 DNA: TGTGCCAGCAGCTTAGGGCCTGGGGCCAACGTCCTGACTTTC
CDR3 protein: CASSLGPGANVLTF
J gene: TRBJ2-6
clone size: NA
V gene: TRBV7-8
D gene: NA

CDR3 DNA: TGTGCCAGTAGTATACAGGGTGCGGGGTACGAGCAGTACTTC
CDR3 protein: CASSIQGAGYEQYF
J gene: TRBJ2-7
clone size: NA
V gene: TRBV19
D gene: NA

CDR3 DNA: TGCGCCAGCAGCTTGGGGACTCTAGCGGGAAGGCAAGAGACCCAGTACTTC
CDR3 protein: CASSLGTLAGRQETQYF
J gene: TRBJ2-5
clone size: NA
V gene: TRBV5-1
D gene: TRBD2

CDR3 DNA: TGCGCCAGCAGCTTGGTCGCAGGGAGGGTTACCGGGGAGCTGTTTTTT
CDR3 protein: CASSLVAGRVTGELFF
J gene: TRBJ2-2
clone size: many
V gene: TRBV5-1
D gene: TRBD2

CDR3 DNA: TGTGCCAGCAGCTTGACAGGGGATAGCTATGGCTACACCTTC
CDR3 protein: CASSLTGDSYGYTF
J gene: TRBJ1-2
clone size: NA
V gene: TRBV7-3
D gene: TRBD1

CDR3 DNA: TGTGCCAGCAGTTACTCGAACCCCAATCTATTTAGTGGCTACACCTTC
CDR3 protein: CASSYSNPNLFSGYTF
J gene: TRBJ1-2
clone size: NA
V gene: TRBV6-5
D gene: NA

CDR3 DNA: TGTGCCAGCAGTGAAGTGGCGGGGGGCGGTACCTACAATGAGCAGTTCTTC
CDR3 protein: CASSEVAGGGTYNEQFF
J gene: TRBJ2-1
clone size: NA
V gene: TRBV25-1
D gene: TRBD2

CDR3 DNA: TGTGCCAGCAGCTTAACTAGCGGGGAATACGAGCAGTACTTC
CDR3 protein: CASSLTSGEYEQYF
J gene: TRBJ2-7
clone size: NA
V gene: TRBV11-2
D gene: TRBD2

CDR3 DNA: TGTGCCAGCTCACCCCTAGCGGGGGCCACCAATGAGCAGTTCTTC
CDR3 protein: CASSPLAGATNEQFF
J gene: TRBJ2-1
clone size: once
V gene: TRBV18
D gene: TRBD2

CDR3 DNA: TGTGCCAGCAGTTACTCGACAGCGGGGGTTGCCGGTGTTACAGATACGCAGTATTTT
CDR3 protein: CASSYSTAGVAGVTDTQYF
J gene: TRBJ2-3
clone size: once
V gene: TRBV6-2/TRBV6-3
D gene: TRBD2

CDR3 DNA: TGTGCCAGCAGCTTAGATGGGTCGGGAGGGAGCGGCTATGGCTACACCTTC
CDR3 protein: CASSLDGSGGSGYGYTF
J gene: TRBJ1-2
clone size: NA
V gene: TRBV7-2
D gene: NA

CDR3 DNA: TGTGCCAGCAGCTCCCTAGCGGGGGGGCGAAATGAGCAGTTCTTC
CDR3 protein: CASSSLAGGRNEQFF
J gene: TRBJ2-1
clone size: NA
V gene: TRBV11-2
D gene: TRBD2

CDR3 DNA: TGTGCCTGCCATTCGACAGGCCCTAACTATGGCTACACCTTC
CDR3 protein: CACHSTGPNYGYTF
J gene: TRBJ1-2
clone size: NA
V gene: TRBV30
D gene: NA

CDR3 DNA: TGTGCCAGCACCGACCAACTAGCGGGGGGGCTGGAGACCCAGTACTTC
CDR3 protein: CASTDQLAGGLETQYF
J gene: TRBJ2-5
clone size: NA
V gene: TRBV6-6
D gene: TRBD2

CDR3 DNA: TGTGCCTGGAGTAAAAGCGGATCGGGGAATTCACCCCTCCACTTT
CDR3 protein: CAWSKSGSGNSPLHF
J gene: TRBJ1-6
clone size: NA
V gene: TRBV30
D gene: NA

CDR3 DNA: TGTGCCAGTAGTATAGGTTCGGGACAGGGGGCCGGGGAGCTGTTTTTT
CDR3 protein: CASSIGSGQGAGELFF
J gene: TRBJ2-2
clone size: NA
V gene: TRBV19
D gene: TRBD1

CDR3 DNA: TGTGCCACCAGGTCGGGGGATACAGATACGCAGTATTTT
CDR3 protein: CATRSGDTDTQYF
J gene: TRBJ2-3
clone size: NA
V gene: TRBV24-1
D gene: NA